This T cell receptor beta chain was sequenced during a study of blood T cell repertoires in COVID-19. The wider study: Acute and convalescent COVID-19 samples came from the United States, Italy and Spain. From T cells, B-cell-depleted T cells, or PBMCs came the material, which was cDNA or gDNA.

The V gene's germline CDR1 is SGHDN and CDR2 FVKESK. V lost 4 bases to trimming and J lost 4 bases; unmatched junction nucleotides: 3. This CDR3 contains 15 residues. As originally analysed: From reference gene primer amplification, estimates of nucleated cell counts were derived. Libraries were prepared by immunoSEQ multiplex PCR; TCRdb keeps only in-frame clonotypes and omits some of them. Clone size and V and J calls were adopted from that table, with D and trimming inferred from the DNA. The sample holds some 170,000 clones; around four fifths are singletons and the top ten take 2.5% to 3.5%. The rearrangement uses TRBV14 and TRBJ1-6; 8 bases are shared with TRBD1. The source material was peripheral blood. The receptor was isolated from a man aged 65-85 years with acute or convalescent COVID-19. The CDR3 nucleotides read TGTGCCAGCAGCCCCGGGACAGGTTATAATTCACCCCTCCACTTT. Its translation: CASSPGTGYNSPLHF. The complete variable domain, with remaining parts taken from reference TRBV14 and TRBJ1-6, reads EAGVTQFPSHSVIEKGQTVTLRCDPISGHDNLYWYRRVMGKEIKFLLHFVKESKQDESGMPNNRFLAERTGGTYSTLKVQPAELEDSGVYFCASSPGTGYNSPLHFGNGTRLTVT.